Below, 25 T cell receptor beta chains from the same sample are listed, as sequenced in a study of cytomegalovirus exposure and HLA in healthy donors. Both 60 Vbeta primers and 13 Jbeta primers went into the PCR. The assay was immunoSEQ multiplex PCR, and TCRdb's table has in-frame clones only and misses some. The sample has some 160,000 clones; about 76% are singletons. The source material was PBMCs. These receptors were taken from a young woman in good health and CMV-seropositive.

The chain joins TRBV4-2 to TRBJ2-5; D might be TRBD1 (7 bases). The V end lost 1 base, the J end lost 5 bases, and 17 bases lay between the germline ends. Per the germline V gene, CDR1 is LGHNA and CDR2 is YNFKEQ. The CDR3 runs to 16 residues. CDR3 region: CASSQGRGREYETQYF. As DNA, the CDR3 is TGTGCCAGCAGCCAAGGAAGGGGGCGGGAATATGAGACCCAGTACTTC.

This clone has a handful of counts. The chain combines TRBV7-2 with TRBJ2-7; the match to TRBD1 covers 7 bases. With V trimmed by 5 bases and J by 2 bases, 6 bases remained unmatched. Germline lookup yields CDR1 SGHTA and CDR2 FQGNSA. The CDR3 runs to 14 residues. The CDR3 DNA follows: TGTGCCAGCAGCCCAGGGACAGTTCCCTACGAGCAGTACTTC. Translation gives CASSPGTVPYEQYF.

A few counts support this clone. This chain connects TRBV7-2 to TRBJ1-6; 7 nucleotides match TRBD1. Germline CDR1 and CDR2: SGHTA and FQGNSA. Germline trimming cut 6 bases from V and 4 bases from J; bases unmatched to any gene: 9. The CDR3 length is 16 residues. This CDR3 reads CASSYRGQEYNSPLHF. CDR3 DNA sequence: TGTGCCAGCAGTTATAGAGGACAGGAGTATAATTCACCCCTCCACTTT.

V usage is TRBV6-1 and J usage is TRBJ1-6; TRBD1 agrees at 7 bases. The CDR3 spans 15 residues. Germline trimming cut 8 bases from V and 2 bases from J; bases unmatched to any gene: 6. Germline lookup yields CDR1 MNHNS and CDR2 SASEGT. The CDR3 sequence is CASVGQGAYNSPLHF. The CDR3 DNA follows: TGTGCCAGCGTGGGGCAGGGGGCCTATAATTCACCCCTCCACTTT.

CDR3 DNA: TGCAGCGTTTCCTCGGCGACAGGGTTTGAAAAACTGTTTTTT. Translated, it gives CSVSSATGFEKLFF. This chain uses TRBV29-1 with TRBJ1-4; 7 nucleotides line up with TRBD1. Looked up from germline, CDR1 is SQVTM and CDR2 is ANQGSEA. Trimming took 5 bases from V and 7 from J; bases not matched to a gene: 10. CDR3 size: 14 residues.

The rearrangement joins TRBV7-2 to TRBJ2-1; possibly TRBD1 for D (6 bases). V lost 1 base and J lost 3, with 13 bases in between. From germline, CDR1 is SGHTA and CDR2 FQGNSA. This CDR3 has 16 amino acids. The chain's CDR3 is CASSLVGTQIYNEQFF. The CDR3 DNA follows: TGTGCCAGCAGCTTAGTCGGGACACAAATCTACAATGAGCAGTTCTTC.

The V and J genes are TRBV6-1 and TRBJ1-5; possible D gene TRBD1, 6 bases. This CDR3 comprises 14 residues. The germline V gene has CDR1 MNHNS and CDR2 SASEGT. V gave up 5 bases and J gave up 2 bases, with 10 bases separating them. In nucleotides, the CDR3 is TGTGCCAGCAGTCCGGGACAACGCAATCAGCCCCAGCATTTT. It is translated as CASSPGQRNQPQHF.

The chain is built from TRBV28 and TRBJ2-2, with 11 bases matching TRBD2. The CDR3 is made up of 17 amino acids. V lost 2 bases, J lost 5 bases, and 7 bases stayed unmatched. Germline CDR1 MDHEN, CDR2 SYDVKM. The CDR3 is CASSLRLLAGVTGELFF. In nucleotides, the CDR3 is TGTGCCAGCAGTTTACGCCTACTAGCGGGGGTTACCGGGGAGCTGTTTTTT.

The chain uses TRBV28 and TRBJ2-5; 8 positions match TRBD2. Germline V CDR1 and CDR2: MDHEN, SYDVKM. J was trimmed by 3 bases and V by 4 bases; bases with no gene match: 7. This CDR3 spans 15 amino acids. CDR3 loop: CASSSSRGAKETQYF. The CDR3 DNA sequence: TGTGCCAGCAGTTCGTCGCGGGGGGCTAAAGAGACCCAGTACTTC.

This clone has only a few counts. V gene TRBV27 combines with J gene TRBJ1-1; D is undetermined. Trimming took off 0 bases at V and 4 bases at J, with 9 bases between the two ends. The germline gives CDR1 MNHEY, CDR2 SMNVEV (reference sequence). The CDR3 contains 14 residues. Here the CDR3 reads CASSLSGVGTEAFF. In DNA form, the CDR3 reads TGTGCCAGCAGTTTATCCGGGGTCGGCACTGAAGCTTTCTTT.

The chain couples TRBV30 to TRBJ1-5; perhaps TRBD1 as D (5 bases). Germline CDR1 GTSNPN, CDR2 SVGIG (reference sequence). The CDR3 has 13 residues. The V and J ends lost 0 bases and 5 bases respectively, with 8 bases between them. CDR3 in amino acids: CAWSVAGDQPQHF. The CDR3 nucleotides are TGTGCCTGGAGTGTAGCGGGGGATCAGCCCCAGCATTTT.

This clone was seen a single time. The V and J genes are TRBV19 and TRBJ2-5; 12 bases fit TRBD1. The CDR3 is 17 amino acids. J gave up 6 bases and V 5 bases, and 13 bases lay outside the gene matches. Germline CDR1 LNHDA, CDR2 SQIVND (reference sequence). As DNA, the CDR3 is TGTGCCAGTAGTTCCGGGGGGGGACAGGGGGCAAGAAAGACCCAGTACTTC. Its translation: CASSSGGGQGARKTQYF.

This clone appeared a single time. CDR3 sequence reads: CSVLTGIEAFF. CDR3 coding DNA: TGCAGCGTACTTACAGGGATTGAAGCTTTCTTT. The chain has TRBV29-1 and TRBJ1-1, with D possibly matching TRBD1 (6 bases). Trimming took off 6 bases at V and 7 bases at J, with 12 bases between the two ends. This CDR3 comprises 11 residues. Germline assignment: CDR1 SQVTM and CDR2 ANQGSEA. Variable domain in full (rest from reference TRBV29-1 and TRBJ1-1): SAVISQKPSRDICQRGTSLTIQCQVDSQVTMMFWYRQQPGQSLTLIATANQGSEATYESGFVIDKFPISRPNLTFSTLTVSNMSPEDSSIYLCSVLTGIEAFFGQGTRLTVV.

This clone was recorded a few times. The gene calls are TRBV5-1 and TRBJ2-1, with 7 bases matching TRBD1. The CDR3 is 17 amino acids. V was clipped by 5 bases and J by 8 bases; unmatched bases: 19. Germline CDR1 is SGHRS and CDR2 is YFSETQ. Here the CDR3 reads CASSPPPRGTPGDEQFF. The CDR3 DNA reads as TGCGCCAGCAGTCCTCCCCCCAGGGGGACCCCTGGGGATGAGCAGTTCTTC.

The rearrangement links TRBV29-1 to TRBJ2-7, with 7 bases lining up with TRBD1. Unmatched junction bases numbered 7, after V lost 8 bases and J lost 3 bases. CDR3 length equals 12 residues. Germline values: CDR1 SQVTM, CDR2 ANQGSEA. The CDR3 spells CSTRDSHYEQYF. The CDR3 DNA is TGCAGCACCCGGGACAGCCACTACGAGCAGTACTTC.

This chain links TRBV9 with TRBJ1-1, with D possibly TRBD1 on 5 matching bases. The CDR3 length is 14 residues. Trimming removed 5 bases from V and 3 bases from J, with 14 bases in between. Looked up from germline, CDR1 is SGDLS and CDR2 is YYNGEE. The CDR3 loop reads CASSRWGGYTEAFF. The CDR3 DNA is TGTGCCAGCAGTAGGTGGGGGGGGTACACTGAAGCTTTCTTT.

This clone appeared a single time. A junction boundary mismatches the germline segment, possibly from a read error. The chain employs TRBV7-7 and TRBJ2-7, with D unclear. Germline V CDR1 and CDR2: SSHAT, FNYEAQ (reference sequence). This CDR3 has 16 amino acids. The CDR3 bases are TGTGCTAGCAGCTTAGGTGCCCCGGGTTCGGCCTACGAGCAGTACTTC. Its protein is CASSLGAPGSAYEQYF.

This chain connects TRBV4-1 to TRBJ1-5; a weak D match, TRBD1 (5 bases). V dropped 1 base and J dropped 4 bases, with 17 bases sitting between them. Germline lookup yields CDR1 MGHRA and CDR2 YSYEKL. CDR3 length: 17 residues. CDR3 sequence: CASSQVLRQGKNQPQHF. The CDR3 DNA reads TGCGCCAGCAGCCAAGTTCTTCGGCAGGGTAAGAATCAGCCCCAGCATTTT.

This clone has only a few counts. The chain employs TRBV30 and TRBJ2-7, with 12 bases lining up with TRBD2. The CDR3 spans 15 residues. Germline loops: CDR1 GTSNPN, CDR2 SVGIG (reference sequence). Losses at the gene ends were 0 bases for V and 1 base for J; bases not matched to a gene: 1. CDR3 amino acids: CAWSVGLAGSYEQYF. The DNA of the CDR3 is TGTGCCTGGAGTGTTGGACTAGCGGGATCCTACGAGCAGTACTTC.

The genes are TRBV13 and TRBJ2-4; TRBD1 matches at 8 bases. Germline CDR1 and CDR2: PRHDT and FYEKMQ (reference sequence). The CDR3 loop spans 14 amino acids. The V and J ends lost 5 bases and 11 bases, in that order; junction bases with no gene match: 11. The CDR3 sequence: CASSHYQDRGVQYF. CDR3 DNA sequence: TGTGCCAGCAGCCACTACCAAGACAGGGGAGTTCAGTACTTC.

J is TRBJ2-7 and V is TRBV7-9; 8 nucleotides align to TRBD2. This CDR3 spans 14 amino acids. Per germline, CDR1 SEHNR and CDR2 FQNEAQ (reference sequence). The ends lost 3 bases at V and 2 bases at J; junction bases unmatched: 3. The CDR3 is CASSLAGGAYEQYF. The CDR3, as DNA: TGTGCCAGCAGCTTGGCGGGGGGCGCCTACGAGCAGTACTTC.

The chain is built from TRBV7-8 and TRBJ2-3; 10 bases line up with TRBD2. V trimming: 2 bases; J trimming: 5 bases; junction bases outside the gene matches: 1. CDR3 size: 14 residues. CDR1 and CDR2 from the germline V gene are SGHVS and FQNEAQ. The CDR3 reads CASSLSGGGDTQYF. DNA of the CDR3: TGTGCCAGCAGCTTAAGCGGGGGGGGAGATACGCAGTATTTT. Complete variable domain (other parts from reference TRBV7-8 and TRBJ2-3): GAGVSQSPRYKVAKRGQDVALRCDPISGHVSLFWYQQALGQGPEFLTYFQNEAQLDKSGLPSDRFFAERPEGSVSTLKIQRTQQEDSAVYLCASSLSGGGDTQYFGPGTRLTVL.

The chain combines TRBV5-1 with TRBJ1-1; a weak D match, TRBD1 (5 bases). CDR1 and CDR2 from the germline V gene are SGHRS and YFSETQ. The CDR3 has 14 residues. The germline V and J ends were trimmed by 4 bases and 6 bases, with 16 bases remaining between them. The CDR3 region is CASSLMETGPEAFF. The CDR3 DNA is TGCGCCAGCAGCCTTATGGAAACAGGCCCTGAAGCTTTCTTT.

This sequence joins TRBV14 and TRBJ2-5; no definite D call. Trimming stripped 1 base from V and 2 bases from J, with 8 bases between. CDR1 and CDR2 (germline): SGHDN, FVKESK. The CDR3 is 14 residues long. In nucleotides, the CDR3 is TGTGCCAGCAGCCAAGCGAACATACAAGAGACCCAGTACTTC. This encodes CASSQANIQETQYF.

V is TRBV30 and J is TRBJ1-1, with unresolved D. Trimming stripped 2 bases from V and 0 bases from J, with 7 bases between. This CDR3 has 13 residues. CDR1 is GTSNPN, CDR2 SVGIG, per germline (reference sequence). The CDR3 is CAWSREVNTEAFF. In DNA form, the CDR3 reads TGTGCCTGGAGTAGGGAGGTGAACACTGAAGCTTTCTTT.